This T cell receptor (beta chain) was sequenced during a study of T cells after yellow fever vaccination. About the study: Some fractions had low cell numbers, and these were prepared with SMART-Seq v4 Ultra Low Input.

TCRdb passed the 5' RACE reads through MiXCR, listing each CDR3 protein once. The sample holds over 250,000 distinct CDR3 sequences, over 4.5% seen once. Study results and limitations: A small proportion of clonotypes was detected in both the CD4 and CD8 compartments.

This CDR3 is built from 12 residues. CDR1 is KGHSH and CDR2 is LQKENI in the germline V gene. The V end was cut by 5 bases, the J end by 6 bases, with 8 bases between. This clonotype showed up many times. Its antigen is still unknown. The TCR originated in a man aged 18 to 29 who received the YFV17D yellow fever vaccine. The material was CD4+ T cells sorted from PBMCs, obtained on the day of the yellow fever booster vaccination. The J gene is TRBJ1-5, the V gene TRBV18, with D hard to call. The CDR3 DNA reads TGTGCCAGCTCAAAGTGGGGTCAGCCCCAGCATTTT. Its translation is CASSKWGQPQHF. The complete variable domain, with remaining parts taken from reference TRBV18 and TRBJ1-5, reads NAGVMQNPRHLVRRRGQEARLRCSPMKGHSHVYWYRQLPEEGLKFMVYLQKENIIDESGMPKERFSAEFPKEGPSILRIQQVVRGDSAAYFCASSKWGQPQHFGDGTRLSIL.